The 20 T cell receptor beta chains given below trace back to one sample, sequenced in a study of cytotoxic CD8 clonotypes in ibrutinib-treated CLL. The data were produced by immunoSEQ multiplex PCR, yet TCRdb's version contains in-frame clones alone and is incomplete. The sample comprises about 150,000 clones, 76% of which are singletons, and approximately 5.1% rests with the top ten. Specimen: PBMCs, collected after 24 months of ibrutinib treatment. The receptors come from a human donor with chronic lymphocytic leukemia.

This chain uses TRBV9 with TRBJ1-5, with 8 bases identical to TRBD1. In germline, CDR1 is SGDLS, CDR2 YYNGEE. The CDR3 has 16 residues. V lost 3 bases and J lost 0; bases outside the gene matches: 5. The CDR3: CASSAGGQVSNQPQHF. CDR3 DNA sequence: TGTGCCAGCAGCGCGGGGGGACAGGTTAGCAATCAGCCCCAGCATTTT.

This chain uses TRBV7-7 with TRBJ2-5, with a possible D match to TRBD2 (5 bases). The CDR3 is made up of 15 amino acids. In germline, CDR1 is SSHAT, CDR2 FNYEAQ (reference sequence). V shed 1 base and J shed 5 bases, with 14 bases lying between them. As DNA, the CDR3 is TGTGCCAGCAGCTTAGGGGTTGGTGAGCGGGAGACCCAGTACTTC. Translated: CASSLGVGERETQYF. Full variable domain (missing parts from reference TRBV7-7 and TRBJ2-5): GAGVSQSPRYKVTKRGQDVTLRCDPISSHATLYWYQQALGQGPEFLTYFNYEAQPDKSGLPSDRFSAERPEGSISTLTIQRTEQRDSAMYRCASSLGVGERETQYFGPGTRLLVL.

This chain joins TRBV27 and TRBJ2-7; TRBD2 is a possible D gene (5 bases). The CDR3 covers 14 residues. CDR1 and CDR2 (germline): MNHEY, SMNVEV (reference sequence). V shed 8 bases and J shed 2 bases, with 16 bases lying between them. As DNA, the CDR3 is TGTGCCAGCGGGCCGGGGTCCCCACCCTACGAGCAGTACTTC. Residues: CASGPGSPPYEQYF.

The gene calls are TRBV5-1 and TRBJ2-7; D may match TRBD1 or TRBD2 (6 bases each). The CDR3 runs 14 residues. Germline lookup yields CDR1 SGHRS and CDR2 YFSETQ. V was cut by 4 bases and J by 6 bases, with 17 bases left in between. CDR3 in DNA: TGCGCCAGCAGCCCCGAGGGGGGCATTTCCGAGCAGTACTTC. It encodes CASSPEGGISEQYF.

V and J are TRBV7-2 and TRBJ2-3; D gene ambiguous. This CDR3 has 13 residues. Trimming took off 1 base at V and 6 bases at J, with 8 bases between the two ends. Germline values: CDR1 SGHTA, CDR2 FQGNSA. CDR3 DNA: TGTGCCAGCAGCTTAGGGTTCCAGGATACGCAGTATTTT. It translates to CASSLGFQDTQYF.

A word on this clone: The sample holds other DNA sequences that translate to the same CDR3. The genes are TRBV5-1 and TRBJ1-2; D gene ambiguous. Germline CDR1 SGHRS, CDR2 YFSETQ. V was cut by 5 bases and J by 1 base, with 6 bases left in between. The CDR3 length is 12 residues. DNA for the CDR3: TGCGCCAGCAGTCCAGATAACTATGGCTACACCTTC. This encodes CASSPDNYGYTF.

This sequence joins TRBV30 and TRBJ2-7; perhaps TRBD1 as D (7 bases). Trimming shortened V by 8 bases and J by 3 bases, and 17 bases separated the two germline ends. Germline-derived CDR1 and CDR2 are GTSNPN and SVGIG (reference sequence). This CDR3 region has 13 residues. In nucleotides, the CDR3 is TGTGCCCGCCAGGGGGGCTCTTACTACGAGCAGTACTTC. This translates into CARQGGSYYEQYF.

This clone turned up a few times. The chain couples TRBV7-2 to TRBJ1-1; D might be TRBD1 (6 bases). This CDR3 has 14 residues. The germline V gene encodes CDR1 SGHTA and CDR2 FQGNSA. The germline V and J ends were trimmed by 4 bases and 1 base, with 10 bases remaining between them. The CDR3 coding sequence is TGTGCCAGCAGCTCAGGGGTCAGGAACACTGAAGCTTTCTTT. Translated: CASSSGVRNTEAFF.

The V and J genes are TRBV20-1 and TRBJ1-2; tentative D call: TRBD1 (5 bases). This CDR3 is built from 11 residues. Germline values: CDR1 DFQATT, CDR2 SNEGSKA (reference sequence). V gave up 5 bases and J gave up 8 bases, with 12 bases separating them. The CDR3 coding sequence is TGCAGTGCTGGGGACCTGAGGGGCTACACCTTC. Its protein product is CSAGDLRGYTF.

This chain connects TRBV27 to TRBJ1-5; 9 positions match TRBD1. Germline lookup yields CDR1 MNHEY and CDR2 SMNVEV (reference sequence). CDR3 length: 14 residues. The V gene end was trimmed by 4 bases and the J gene end by 9 bases; junction bases not matched to a gene: 7. The CDR3 DNA reads as TGTGCCAGCAGTTGGGGACAGGGAGGGTGGCCCCAGCATTTT. This encodes CASSWGQGGWPQHF.

Note on this clone: This may be a read error, as it is one base from a much larger clone. The V and J genes are TRBV7-2 and TRBJ2-5, with 11 bases identical to TRBD2. V gave up 2 bases and J gave up 5 bases; unmatched junction bases: 10. This CDR3 contains 17 residues. Germline CDR1 is SGHTA and CDR2 is FQGNSA. CDR3 nucleotide sequence: TGTGCCAGCAGCTTAAGAATTGGGGCTAGCGGGGGGGAGACCCAGTACTTC. Translation gives CASSLRIGASGGETQYF.

The chain employs TRBV7-9 and TRBJ2-7; the D is unclear. Germline CDR1 and CDR2: SEHNR and FQNEAQ (reference sequence). The CDR3 loop spans 14 amino acids. Trimming took 0 bases from V and 5 from J, leaving 11 bases between them. CDR3 nucleotides: TGTGCCAGCAGCTTAGCGCGTGGGCCTAACGAGCAGTACTTC. Translating gives CASSLARGPNEQYF.

The genes are TRBV5-1 and TRBJ2-7; perhaps TRBD2 as D (5 bases). V gave up 10 bases and J gave up 0 bases, with 11 bases separating them. The CDR3 covers 12 residues. CDR1 SGHRS and CDR2 YFSETQ come from the germline V gene. As DNA, the CDR3 is TGCGCCTCCGGGGAGAGCTCCTACGAGCAGTACTTC. Translating it yields CASGESSYEQYF.

This rearrangement joins TRBV11-3 to TRBJ2-2; TRBD1 aligns across 8 bases. Germline CDR1 and CDR2: SGHNT and YENEEA. This CDR3 has 16 residues. V lost 3 bases, J lost 5 bases, and 8 bases stayed unmatched. The DNA for the CDR3 is TGTGCCAGCAGCTTTCCCGGGCAGGGGGCTACCGGGGAGCTGTTTTTT. This codes for CASSFPGQGATGELFF.

This clone was found once. The chain carries TRBV10-3 and TRBJ1-2; D is unresolved. V was cut by 2 bases and J by 8 bases, with 9 bases left in between. The CDR3 consists of 12 residues. Germline V gene lookup returns CDR1 ENHRY and CDR2 SYGVKD. The CDR3 region has the DNA TGTGCCATCAGTGAGGTGGTCGGGGGCTACACCTTC. Translating gives CAISEVVGGYTF.

The genes are TRBV7-9 and TRBJ2-3; D uncertain. Per the germline V gene, CDR1 is SEHNR and CDR2 is FQNEAQ (reference sequence). V lost 1 base, J lost 2 bases, and 7 bases lay in between. The CDR3 loop spans 14 amino acids. The CDR3 DNA follows: TGTGCCAGCAGCTTAGTGGGATTCACAGATACGCAGTATTTT. It yields the protein CASSLVGFTDTQYF.

Notes on this clone: Other DNA sequences in this sample translate to the same CDR3. The gene calls are TRBV7-3 and TRBJ2-2, with D possibly matching TRBD2 (6 bases). Germline V gene data show CDR1 as SGHTA and CDR2 as FQGTGA. Trimming left V 3 bases short and J 5 bases short, with 10 bases between. The CDR3 is 14 residues long. CDR3 bases: TGTGCCAGCAGCTTTAGCGGAAATACCGGGGAGCTGTTTTTT. Amino acids: CASSFSGNTGELFF.

This clone has just a few counts. The chain couples TRBV27 to TRBJ1-1; D is uncertain. Trimming took 6 bases from V and 2 from J, leaving 4 bases between them. The CDR3 is 11 amino acids. In germline, CDR1 is MNHEY, CDR2 SMNVEV (reference sequence). The CDR3 protein is CASRFNTEAFF. The CDR3 DNA is TGTGCCAGCAGGTTTAACACTGAAGCTTTCTTT.

This chain joins TRBV6-5 and TRBJ1-4; D gene unclear. V shed 6 bases and J shed 0 bases, with 5 bases lying between them. The germline V gene encodes CDR1 MNHEY and CDR2 SVGAGI. The CDR3 is 13 residues long. The CDR3 region is CASSRTTNEKLFF. DNA for the CDR3: TGTGCCAGCAGCCGGACAACTAATGAAAAACTGTTTTTT.

The chain recombines TRBV5-1 with TRBJ1-2; the D is unclear. CDR3 size: 14 residues. The germline V and J ends were trimmed by 0 bases and 3 bases, with 9 bases remaining between them. From germline, CDR1 is SGHRS and CDR2 YFSETQ. CDR3 DNA: TGCGCCAGCAGCTTGGTAGGCAGCGACTATGGCTACACCTTC. Translating it yields CASSLVGSDYGYTF.